This is a list of T cell receptor beta chains from one sample in a study of T cells in Graves' hyperthyroidism and ophthalmopathy. TCRdb processed the multiplex PCR reads anew with MiXCR; each CDR3 protein has one entry. This table holds 300,000 to 450,000 distinct CDR3 sequences, about 15% found once. Specimen: blood. Source of these receptors: a woman aged 25 to 39 with Graves' ophthalmopathy. CDR3s include the opening cysteine and the closing phenylalanine or tryptophan. A D gene is named only where the DNA matches it firmly. Clone size is shown for a subset of rows, as once, few, many or a class of expanded clone.

J gene: TRBJ2-3; clone size: many; D gene: TRBD2; V gene: TRBV7-2; CDR3 DNA: TGTGCCAGCAGCTTAGTGGGACTAGCGGATACGCAGTATTTT; CDR3 protein: CASSLVGLADTQYF
J gene: TRBJ2-3; clone size: many; D gene: TRBD2; V gene: TRBV27; CDR3 DNA: TGTGCCAGCAGTTTATCGAAGGACGGGAGGGCCGGAGATACGCAGTATTTT; CDR3 protein: CASSLSKDGRAGDTQYF
J gene: TRBJ1-1; clone size: many; D gene: TRBD1; V gene: TRBV20-1; CDR3 DNA: TGCAGTGGCCGCCTAGACAGGGGGCTGTCTGAAGCTTTCTTT; CDR3 protein: CSGRLDRGLSEAFF
J gene: TRBJ2-1; clone size: many; D gene: TRBD2; V gene: TRBV3-1; CDR3 DNA: TGTGCCAGCAGCGTCTCTAGCGGGGGGGCCGGTGAGCAGTTCTTC; CDR3 protein: CASSVSSGGAGEQFF
J gene: TRBJ2-5; clone size: NA; D gene: NA; V gene: TRBV5-1; CDR3 DNA: TGCGCCAGCAGCCCGCCCTACTCGTTAGAGACCCAGTACTTC; CDR3 protein: CASSPPYSLETQYF
J gene: TRBJ2-3; clone size: NA; D gene: TRBD2; V gene: TRBV5-4; CDR3 DNA: TGTGCCAGCAGCCCAGCGGGGGGAAGCACAGATACGCAGTATTTT; CDR3 protein: CASSPAGGSTDTQYF
J gene: TRBJ2-3; clone size: many; D gene: NA; V gene: TRBV29-1; CDR3 DNA: TGCAGCGTTGAAACGGGCACAGATACGCAGTATTTT; CDR3 protein: CSVETGTDTQYF
J gene: TRBJ2-3; clone size: NA; D gene: NA; V gene: TRBV24-1; CDR3 DNA: TGTGCCACCAGCCTTGAGGTCGGTACGCAGTATTTT; CDR3 protein: CATSLEVGTQYF
J gene: TRBJ1-4; clone size: many; D gene: NA; V gene: TRBV20-1; CDR3 DNA: TGCAGTGCTAGACAGATTGCAACTAATGAAAAACTGTTTTTT; CDR3 protein: CSARQIATNEKLFF
J gene: TRBJ2-1; clone size: many; D gene: TRBD2; V gene: TRBV20-1; CDR3 DNA: TGCAGTGCTACCTATTTTCGGGGGGGAAACAATGAGCAGTTCTTC; CDR3 protein: CSATYFRGGNNEQFF
J gene: TRBJ2-2; clone size: NA; D gene: TRBD2; V gene: TRBV11-2; CDR3 DNA: TGTGCCAGCAGCTTAGATAGCGGGGGGGCCGCCGGGGAGCTGTTTTTT; CDR3 protein: CASSLDSGGAAGELFF
J gene: TRBJ2-3; clone size: many; D gene: TRBD1; V gene: TRBV6-1; CDR3 DNA: TGTGCCAGCAGTGAAGCCCAAGCGGCCAAAGGGGGCGCCGCTACAGATACGCAGTATTTT; CDR3 protein: CASSEAQAAKGGAATDTQYF
J gene: TRBJ2-3; clone size: many; D gene: TRBD2; V gene: TRBV6-6; CDR3 DNA: TGTGCCAGCAGTTACTCACCGGGACTAGCGGCCTCTAGCACAGATACGCAGTATTTT; CDR3 protein: CASSYSPGLAASSTDTQYF
J gene: TRBJ2-3; clone size: many; D gene: TRBD1; V gene: TRBV5-1; CDR3 DNA: TGCGCCAGCAGCGTTGGACAGGGAATTTCGGATACGCAGTATTTT; CDR3 protein: CASSVGQGISDTQYF
J gene: TRBJ2-7; clone size: many; D gene: NA; V gene: TRBV10-1; CDR3 DNA: TGCGCCAGCAGTGTTGGACCGCCCAACTTCTACGAGCAGTACTTC; CDR3 protein: CASSVGPPNFYEQYF
J gene: TRBJ2-7; clone size: many; D gene: NA; V gene: TRBV12-3/TRBV12-4; CDR3 DNA: TGTGCCAGCAGTTCCGGGCCCGAGCAGTACTTC; CDR3 protein: CASSSGPEQYF
J gene: TRBJ2-3; clone size: many; D gene: NA; V gene: TRBV7-8; CDR3 DNA: TGTGCCAGCAGCTTCGGTGCCGAAGGGGTTCATAGCGCAGATACGCAGTATTTT; CDR3 protein: CASSFGAEGVHSADTQYF
J gene: TRBJ1-5; clone size: many; D gene: NA; V gene: TRBV7-3; CDR3 DNA: TGTGCCAGCAGTTTAACAAGCAATCAGCCCCAGCATTTT; CDR3 protein: CASSLTSNQPQHF
J gene: TRBJ1-1; clone size: many; D gene: TRBD1; V gene: TRBV28; CDR3 DNA: TGTGCCAGCAGGGACAGGGGGCGGGGGAACACTGAAGCTTTCTTT; CDR3 protein: CASRDRGRGNTEAFF
J gene: TRBJ2-5; clone size: NA; D gene: NA; V gene: TRBV20-1; CDR3 DNA: TGCAGTGCTAAGGGCGGGGTCCGAGAGACCCAGTACTTC; CDR3 protein: CSAKGGVRETQYF
J gene: TRBJ1-1; clone size: NA; D gene: NA; V gene: TRBV27; CDR3 DNA: TGTGCCAGCAGTTCCCTGCTGACACCCCCTAAGGGAGCTTTCTTT; CDR3 protein: CASSSLLTPPKGAFF
J gene: TRBJ1-2; clone size: few; D gene: TRBD1; V gene: TRBV6-1; CDR3 DNA: TGTGCCAGCAGGGGGGACAGAGCTTATGACTACACCTTC; CDR3 protein: CASRGDRAYDYTF
J gene: TRBJ1-2; clone size: many; D gene: NA; V gene: TRBV5-1; CDR3 DNA: TGCGCCAGCAGCGAGACAGAGAACTATGGCTACACCTTC; CDR3 protein: CASSETENYGYTF
J gene: TRBJ1-5; clone size: NA; D gene: NA; V gene: TRBV19; CDR3 DNA: TGTGCCAGTACAACCCGGACAGCCCAAGGGAGGCCCCAGCATTTT; CDR3 protein: CASTTRTAQGRPQHF
J gene: TRBJ1-1; clone size: many; D gene: NA; V gene: TRBV11-1; CDR3 DNA: TGTGCCAGCAGCCTTAATGTGAACACTGAAGCTTTCTTT; CDR3 protein: CASSLNVNTEAFF
J gene: TRBJ2-2; clone size: many; D gene: NA; V gene: TRBV13; CDR3 DNA: TGTGCCAGCAGCTTAGTTTTCGCGGGGAGCACCGGGGAGCTGTTTTTT; CDR3 protein: CASSLVFAGSTGELFF
J gene: TRBJ2-6; clone size: NA; D gene: NA; V gene: TRBV7-2; CDR3 DNA: TGTGCCAGCAGCTTAGGGCAGGGGCGCTTCTCTGGGGCCAACGTCCTGACTTTC; CDR3 protein: CASSLGQGRFSGANVLTF
J gene: TRBJ2-5; clone size: many; D gene: NA; V gene: TRBV20-1; CDR3 DNA: TGCAGTGCTAGAGATCAGGACTGGTACCAAGAGACCCAGTACTTC; CDR3 protein: CSARDQDWYQETQYF
J gene: TRBJ1-3; clone size: few; D gene: NA; V gene: TRBV28; CDR3 DNA: TGTGCCAGCACCAACACGGATGGAAACACCATATATTTT; CDR3 protein: CASTNTDGNTIYF
J gene: TRBJ2-7; clone size: NA; D gene: TRBD1; V gene: TRBV11-2; CDR3 DNA: TGTGCCAGCAGCTTCACCGGGACAGGGGGCGGCGAGCAGTACTTC; CDR3 protein: CASSFTGTGGGEQYF
J gene: TRBJ1-1; clone size: many; D gene: NA; V gene: TRBV2; CDR3 DNA: TGTGCCAGCACCCCGGACGGGAACACTGAAGCTTTCTTT; CDR3 protein: CASTPDGNTEAFF
J gene: TRBJ2-1; clone size: many; D gene: NA; V gene: TRBV3-1; CDR3 DNA: TGTGCCAGCAGCCAAGGGACGGTACTCAATGAGCAGTTCTTC; CDR3 protein: CASSQGTVLNEQFF
J gene: TRBJ2-7; clone size: NA; D gene: NA; V gene: TRBV4-1; CDR3 DNA: TGCGCCAGCAGCCAAGTAGGCAGTTCCTACGAGCAGTACTTC; CDR3 protein: CASSQVGSSYEQYF
J gene: TRBJ1-1; clone size: many; D gene: NA; V gene: TRBV18; CDR3 DNA: TGTGCCAGCTCACCATCCGAATCGAACACTGAAGCTTTCTTT; CDR3 protein: CASSPSESNTEAFF
J gene: TRBJ1-4; clone size: many; D gene: NA; V gene: TRBV30; CDR3 DNA: TGTGCCTGGAGTAGCATAAAAGAAAAACTGTTTTTT; CDR3 protein: CAWSSIKEKLFF
J gene: TRBJ2-1; clone size: NA; D gene: NA; V gene: TRBV4-1; CDR3 DNA: TGCGCCAGCAGCCAAGTTGGGATTAACAATCAGCAGTTCTTC; CDR3 protein: CASSQVGINNQQFF
J gene: TRBJ2-3; clone size: many; D gene: NA; V gene: TRBV20-1; CDR3 DNA: TGCAGTGCTCCAGGACTTTCCTCTTTAACGCAGTATTTT; CDR3 protein: CSAPGLSSLTQYF
J gene: TRBJ2-1; clone size: many; D gene: TRBD1; V gene: TRBV20-1; CDR3 DNA: TGCAGTGCTAAAGGACAGGGGCCTCTGAATGAGCAGTTCTTC; CDR3 protein: CSAKGQGPLNEQFF
J gene: TRBJ1-5; clone size: many; D gene: NA; V gene: TRBV28; CDR3 DNA: TGTGCCAGCAGTTTATTCTGGGGGTCCGACCCCAATCAGCCCCAGCATTTT; CDR3 protein: CASSLFWGSDPNQPQHF
J gene: TRBJ2-5; clone size: many; D gene: TRBD1; V gene: TRBV7-9; CDR3 DNA: TGTGCCAGCAGCCTACAGGGGATCGGAGAGACCCAGTACTTC; CDR3 protein: CASSLQGIGETQYF
J gene: TRBJ2-1; clone size: many; D gene: TRBD2; V gene: TRBV7-8; CDR3 DNA: TGTGCCAGCAGCTTGGACGGGGGGGCAAGGGAGCAGTTCTTC; CDR3 protein: CASSLDGGAREQFF
J gene: TRBJ2-5; clone size: few; D gene: NA; V gene: TRBV10-2; CDR3 DNA: TGCGCCAGCAGTGGTGGACTCATAAGCCAAGAGACCCAGTACTTC; CDR3 protein: CASSGGLISQETQYF
J gene: TRBJ1-2; clone size: NA; D gene: NA; V gene: TRBV14; CDR3 DNA: TGTGCCAGCAGCCAAGAGGGAATATTTAACTATGGCTACGCCTTC; CDR3 protein: CASSQEGIFNYGYAF
J gene: TRBJ1-2; clone size: NA; D gene: TRBD1; V gene: TRBV6-1; CDR3 DNA: TGTGCCAGCAGTGTACGGACAGGGAAGGGGTATGGCTACACCTTC; CDR3 protein: CASSVRTGKGYGYTF
J gene: TRBJ2-1; clone size: many; D gene: NA; V gene: TRBV15; CDR3 DNA: TGTGCCACCAGCAGCAGTTTGGGGAACAATGAGCAGTTCTTC; CDR3 protein: CATSSSLGNNEQFF
J gene: TRBJ2-1; clone size: many; D gene: NA; V gene: TRBV7-8; CDR3 DNA: TGTGCCAGCAGCCCCCTGATAGGAAATACCTACAATGAGCAGTTCTTC; CDR3 protein: CASSPLIGNTYNEQFF
J gene: TRBJ2-3; clone size: many; D gene: NA; V gene: TRBV3-1; CDR3 DNA: TGTGCCAGCAGCCGTGGAGGGGCTGGAGATACGCAGTATTTT; CDR3 protein: CASSRGGAGDTQYF
J gene: TRBJ2-5; clone size: many; D gene: TRBD1; V gene: TRBV20-1; CDR3 DNA: TGCAGTGCCGTCGGGTCGAGGGGGCAGACCCAGTACTTC; CDR3 protein: CSAVGSRGQTQYF
J gene: TRBJ1-1; clone size: NA; D gene: NA; V gene: TRBV30; CDR3 DNA: TGTGCCTGGGGTGGGGCCTCGGCGGACACTGAAGCTTTCTTT; CDR3 protein: CAWGGASADTEAFF
J gene: TRBJ2-6; clone size: NA; D gene: NA; V gene: TRBV6-2/TRBV6-3; CDR3 DNA: TGTGCCAGCAAGGGCAGCTCTGGGGCCAACGTCCTGACTTTC; CDR3 protein: CASKGSSGANVLTF
J gene: TRBJ2-7; clone size: many; D gene: TRBD1; V gene: TRBV6-1; CDR3 DNA: TGTGCCAGCAGTGAAGCCGGGACAGCCACCTACGAGCAGTACTTC; CDR3 protein: CASSEAGTATYEQYF
J gene: TRBJ1-3; clone size: many; D gene: NA; V gene: TRBV29-1; CDR3 DNA: TGCAGCGTGAGTCTGGGGACGGGAAACACCATATATTTT; CDR3 protein: CSVSLGTGNTIYF
J gene: TRBJ2-3; clone size: few; D gene: TRBD2; V gene: TRBV11-2; CDR3 DNA: TGTGCCAGCAGCTCCCAGCGGGGGGCCACAGATACGCAGTATTTT; CDR3 protein: CASSSQRGATDTQYF
J gene: TRBJ1-6; clone size: many; D gene: TRBD1; V gene: TRBV11-3; CDR3 DNA: TGTGCCAGCAGCTTAGCCCGACAGGGGAGTGCTCCACCCCTCCACTTT; CDR3 protein: CASSLARQGSAPPLHF
J gene: TRBJ2-7; clone size: many; D gene: NA; V gene: TRBV5-6; CDR3 DNA: TGTGCCAGCAGCTCCGACAGGCCCTACGAGCAGTACTTC; CDR3 protein: CASSSDRPYEQYF
J gene: TRBJ2-7; clone size: many; D gene: NA; V gene: TRBV12-3/TRBV12-4; CDR3 DNA: TGTGCCAGCAGTCGACCGGGAAATTGGGGAGTTGGAGGTGAGCAGTACTTC; CDR3 protein: CASSRPGNWGVGGEQYF
J gene: TRBJ2-2; clone size: NA; D gene: NA; V gene: TRBV4-1; CDR3 DNA: TGCGCCAGCAGCTACAACGTTGAGGGGGGAACGGGACTGTTTTTT; CDR3 protein: CASSYNVEGGTGLFF
J gene: TRBJ2-2; clone size: many; D gene: NA; V gene: TRBV30; CDR3 DNA: TGTGCCTGGAGTTTACACACCGGGGAGCTGTTTTTT; CDR3 protein: CAWSLHTGELFF
J gene: TRBJ1-1; clone size: many; D gene: NA; V gene: TRBV2; CDR3 DNA: TGTGCCAGCAGTGGGCCTGAAGCTTTCTTT; CDR3 protein: CASSGPEAFF